The 31 T cell receptor beta chains below all came from one sample that was sequenced in a study of cytomegalovirus exposure and HLA in healthy donors. Assay used: immunoSEQ multiplex PCR; TCRdb lists only in-frame clones, some missing. The table shows some 110,000 clones, with about 83% occurring only once. Sequences were obtained from PBMCs. The receptors shown here come from a man aged 18 to 35 in good health and CMV-seronegative.

V and J are TRBV4-2 and TRBJ2-5; the match to TRBD2 covers 10 bases. The CDR3 sequence is 18 residues long. The germline gives CDR1 LGHNA, CDR2 YNFKEQ. Unmatched junction bases numbered 17, after V lost 5 bases and J lost 5 bases. The DNA for the CDR3 is TGTGCCAGCAGCGGCGGGGATGAGCGGGAGGGGCTTGGGGAGACCCAGTACTTC. Translating it yields CASSGGDEREGLGETQYF.

The chain has TRBV5-4 and TRBJ2-7; 15 bases match TRBD2. V gave up 0 bases and J gave up 0 bases; unmatched junction bases: 4. The CDR3 contains 18 residues. Germline CDR1 and CDR2: SGHNT and YYREEE (reference sequence). The CDR3 protein is CASSLARGLAGGSYEQYF. The CDR3 DNA sequence: TGTGCCAGCAGCTTGGCCAGGGGACTAGCGGGAGGCTCCTACGAGCAGTACTTC.

The chain couples TRBV14 to TRBJ1-1, with D maybe TRBD1 (5 bases). The V end lost 4 bases, the J end lost 0 bases, and 15 bases lay between the germline ends. The CDR3 runs to 16 residues. CDR1 and CDR2 (germline): SGHDN, FVKESK. The CDR3 DNA is TGTGCCAGCAGCCCTTTGAAACAGGTTATGAACACTGAAGCTTTCTTT. It is translated as CASSPLKQVMNTEAFF. The variable domain in full, completed from reference TRBV14 and TRBJ1-1, reads EAGVTQFPSHSVIEKGQTVTLRCDPISGHDNLYWYRRVMGKEIKFLLHFVKESKQDESGMPNNRFLAERTGGTYSTLKVQPAELEDSGVYFCASSPLKQVMNTEAFFGQGTRLTVV.

The rearrangement joins TRBV9 to TRBJ2-1; D is unclear. Germline V gives CDR1 SGDLS, CDR2 YYNGEE. There are 14 residues in the CDR3. The V end lost 4 bases, the J end lost 6 bases, and 14 bases lay between the germline ends. CDR3 DNA sequence: TGTGCCAGCAGCCCCCCCCCGGTGTCCAATGAGCAGTTCTTC. This translates into CASSPPPVSNEQFF.

This chain connects TRBV27 to TRBJ2-3, with 8 bases identical to TRBD2. Germline CDR1 MNHEY, CDR2 SMNVEV (reference sequence). V was clipped by 6 bases and J by 2 bases; unmatched bases: 10. This CDR3 comprises 16 residues. The CDR3 loop is CASSSHAGGNTDTQYF. Here the CDR3 DNA reads TGTGCCAGCAGCTCGCATGCGGGGGGTAACACAGATACGCAGTATTTT.

This clone was observed a single time. The V gene is TRBV28, the J gene TRBJ1-4; a possible D gene is TRBD1 (6 bases). Trimming stripped 5 bases from V and 0 bases from J, with 10 bases between. From germline, CDR1 is MDHEN and CDR2 SYDVKM. CDR3 length equals 15 residues. The CDR3 is CASSGQIATNEKLFF. CDR3 bases: TGTGCCAGCAGTGGACAGATCGCAACTAATGAAAAACTGTTTTTT.

The chain couples TRBV30 to TRBJ1-5, with no clear D. V lost 2 bases to trimming and J lost 0 bases, with 14 bases between them. This CDR3 contains 16 residues. The germline CDR1 and CDR2 sequences are GTSNPN and SVGIG (reference sequence). CDR3 region: CAWSSKQIFSNQPQHF. DNA of the CDR3: TGTGCCTGGAGTTCAAAACAGATTTTTAGCAATCAGCCCCAGCATTTT.

The chain couples TRBV6-5 to TRBJ2-5, with TRBD1 matching 10 bases. The CDR3 runs 14 residues. J gave up 5 bases and V 2 bases, and 2 bases lay outside the gene matches. CDR1 and CDR2 (germline): MNHEY, SVGAGI. The CDR3 loop is CASSYDRGRETQYF. DNA of the CDR3: TGTGCCAGCAGTTACGACAGGGGGCGGGAGACCCAGTACTTC.

This chain joins TRBV30 and TRBJ1-1; D may be TRBD1 (5 bases). Per germline, CDR1 GTSNPN and CDR2 SVGIG (reference sequence). V lost 8 bases, J lost 0 bases, and 16 bases lay in between. There are 14 residues in the CDR3. CDR3 loop: CAIIPGVMNTEAFF. Here the CDR3 DNA reads TGTGCCATAATTCCGGGGGTGATGAACACTGAAGCTTTCTTT.

This clone has just a few counts. The chain has TRBV6-1 and TRBJ1-2; TRBD1 agrees at 7 bases. The CDR3 loop spans 14 amino acids. The germline CDR1 and CDR2 sequences are MNHNS and SASEGT. The trim removed 1 base at V and 2 bases at J, leaving 1 base unmatched. CDR3 coding DNA: TGTGCCAGCAGTGAAGAGACAGGGAACTATGGCTACACCTTC. This encodes CASSEETGNYGYTF.

The chain employs TRBV29-1 and TRBJ2-2, with 7 nucleotides matching TRBD2. CDR1 is SQVTM and CDR2 is ANQGSEA in the germline V gene. V lost 4 bases to trimming and J lost 6 bases; unmatched junction nucleotides: 5. This CDR3 comprises 13 residues. The CDR3 protein is CSVGGRAPGELFF. The DNA for the CDR3 is TGCAGCGTTGGAGGGAGGGCCCCCGGGGAGCTGTTTTTT.

In this sample, this clone turned up once. CDR3 bases: TGTGCCAGCAGCTCAGACAGGGTCGGAAACACCATATATTTT. Amino acid sequence: CASSSDRVGNTIYF. V and J are TRBV7-6 and TRBJ1-3; 7 nucleotides agree with TRBD1. CDR1 and CDR2 from the germline V gene are SGHVS and FNYEAQ. The junction had 4 bases not matched to a gene; V was cut back by 4 bases and J by 4 bases. The CDR3 length is 14 residues. The full variable domain, in which reference TRBV7-6 and TRBJ1-3 provide the parts outside the CDR3, is GAGVSQSPRYKVTKRGQDVALRCDPISGHVSLYWYRQALGQGPEFLTYFNYEAQQDKSGLPNDRFSAERPEGSISTLTIQRTEQRDSAMYRCASSSDRVGNTIYFGEGSWLTVV.

In DNA form, the CDR3 reads TGTGCCAGCACCCGGGGAGGGGTCGATGAGCAGTTCTTC. It translates to CASTRGGVDEQFF. This sequence joins TRBV7-8 and TRBJ2-1, with TRBD2 matching 7 bases. V shed 7 bases and J 8 bases; nucleotides not matched to a gene: 8. Germline loops: CDR1 SGHVS, CDR2 FQNEAQ. This CDR3 spans 13 amino acids.

Concerning this clone itself: The same CDR3 is also encoded by other DNA sequences in this sample. The chain is built from TRBV7-6 and TRBJ2-3; 7 bases line up with TRBD2. J was trimmed by 0 bases and V by 1 base; bases with no gene match: 4. This CDR3 is 16 amino acids long. Germline CDR1 is SGHVS and CDR2 is FNYEAQ. The DNA of the CDR3 is TGTGCCAGCAGCTTAGAGGCTAGCGGCAGCACAGATACGCAGTATTTT. Encoded protein: CASSLEASGSTDTQYF.

The CDR3 nucleotides read TGCGCCAGCAGTGAGGCCCAGTACTATGGCTACACCTTC. Amino acids: CASSEAQYYGYTF. V gene TRBV10-2 combines with J gene TRBJ1-2; D is ambiguous. Trimming took off 2 bases at V and 3 bases at J, with 7 bases between the two ends. This CDR3 comprises 13 residues. Germline V gene data show CDR1 as WSHSY and CDR2 as SAAADI.

This clone was detected only once. This chain uses TRBV5-6 with TRBJ2-7; a possible D gene is TRBD1 (6 bases). V was shortened by 3 bases and J by 3 bases, with 13 bases between the two germline ends. Germline CDR1 SGHDT, CDR2 YYEEEE. This CDR3 region has 14 residues. The CDR3 region is CASSSTGTYYEQYF. The CDR3 nucleotides are TGTGCCAGCAGCTCGACAGGAACCTACTACGAGCAGTACTTC.

The CDR3 loop reads CASSLDRGGYTF. The CDR3 DNA sequence: TGCGCCAGCAGCTTGGACAGGGGTGGCTACACCTTC. The chain carries TRBV5-1 and TRBJ1-2; 7 nucleotides line up with TRBD1. The germline V gene has CDR1 SGHRS and CDR2 YFSETQ. The V segment lost 0 bases and the J segment 7 bases; nucleotides outside the gene matches: 0. CDR3 length equals 12 residues.

The gene calls are TRBV6-5 and TRBJ2-7; TRBD2 matches 7 bases. Germline values: CDR1 MNHEY, CDR2 SVGAGI. This CDR3 contains 14 residues. After removal of 6 bases from V and 3 bases from J, the junction contained 8 bases not matched to a gene. CDR3 in DNA: TGTGCCAGCAGGTTAGGGGAGGGGATCTACGAGCAGTACTTC. Protein: CASRLGEGIYEQYF.

CDR3 in DNA: TGTGCCAGCAGCTACGGAGCAGGGTTCTCCTACGAGCAGTACTTC. It codes for CASSYGAGFSYEQYF. The V call is TRBV11-2, the J call TRBJ2-7; a weak D match, TRBD1 (5 bases). Deletions cut 4 bases from V and 0 bases from J, with 13 bases between. CDR3 length: 15 residues. The germline CDR1 and CDR2 sequences are SGHAT and FQNNGV.

The CDR3 protein is CASMIQGPNQPQHF. The CDR3 region has the DNA TGTGCCAGCATGATACAGGGGCCCAATCAGCCCCAGCATTTT. The genes are TRBV6-1 and TRBJ1-5, with 7 bases fitting TRBD1. J was trimmed by 3 bases and V by 7 bases; bases with no gene match: 6. The V gene's germline CDR1 is MNHNS and CDR2 SASEGT. The CDR3 has 14 amino acids.

This chain uses TRBV5-1 with TRBJ1-2; a weak D match, TRBD1 (5 bases). The CDR3 contains 15 residues. V was pared by 0 bases and J by 8 bases, with 17 bases between. CDR1 is SGHRS, CDR2 YFSETQ, per germline. The CDR3 spells CASSLAGVSAMGYTF. DNA for the CDR3: TGCGCCAGCAGCTTGGCGGGGGTCTCCGCTATGGGCTACACCTTC. Full variable domain (outside the CDR3, taken from reference TRBV5-1 and TRBJ1-2): KAGVTQTPRYLIKTRGQQVTLSCSPISGHRSVSWYQQTPGQGLQFLFEYFSETQRNKGNFPGRFSGRQFSNSRSEMNVSTLELGDSALYLCASSLAGVSAMGYTFGSGTRLTVV.

The V and J genes are TRBV9 and TRBJ2-7; D is possibly TRBD1 (5 bases). V shed 0 bases and J shed 6 bases, with 13 bases lying between them. The CDR3 is 14 amino acids. Germline V CDR1 and CDR2: SGDLS, YYNGEE. The CDR3 DNA follows: TGTGCCAGCAGCGTAGCTGAAGGGGTGACCGAGCAGTACTTC. Translation: CASSVAEGVTEQYF.

This clone was detected a few times. The chain links TRBV9 to TRBJ1-1, with D uncertain. This CDR3 contains 15 residues. V dropped 0 bases and J dropped 0 bases, with 9 bases sitting between them. The V gene's germline CDR1 is SGDLS and CDR2 YYNGEE. CDR3 sequence: CASSVVESMNTEAFF. CDR3 coding DNA: TGTGCCAGCAGCGTAGTTGAGTCAATGAACACTGAAGCTTTCTTT.

The chain employs TRBV5-1 and TRBJ2-2; D is uncertain. The length of the CDR3 is 16 residues. Trimming stripped 2 bases from V and 5 bases from J, with 16 bases between. The V gene's germline CDR1 is SGHRS and CDR2 YFSETQ. CDR3 in amino acids: CASSFPRSVWTGELFF. DNA for the CDR3: TGCGCCAGCAGCTTCCCCAGGTCGGTTTGGACCGGGGAGCTGTTTTTT.

V usage is TRBV23-1 and J usage is TRBJ1-2, with D tentatively TRBD1 (6 bases). TRBV23-1 is an open reading frame, and its role is uncertain. Trimming removed 5 bases at V and 8 bases at J, with 24 bases between. This CDR3 has 16 amino acids. The CDR3 sequence is CASSDYRANPLGGYTF. CDR3 DNA sequence: TGCGCCAGCAGTGATTACAGGGCCAATCCACTTGGAGGCTACACCTTC.

The chain employs TRBV5-4 and TRBJ2-5; D might be TRBD1 (9 bases). Germline V gene lookup returns CDR1 SGHNT and CDR2 YYREEE (reference sequence). The CDR3 totals 16 residues. The ends were cut back, 4 bases at V and 4 bases at J, with 20 bases in the middle. The CDR3 nucleotides are TGTGCCAGCAGCCCCGGGGGGGACAGGGTTGGAGAGACCCAGTACTTC. This codes for CASSPGGDRVGETQYF.

This clone showed up just a few times. J is TRBJ1-1 and V is TRBV30; D remains unclear. The V gene lost 1 base and the J gene lost 5 bases, with 11 bases spanning the gap. CDR1 is GTSNPN and CDR2 is SVGIG in the germline V gene (reference sequence). The CDR3 runs to 13 residues. CDR3 DNA sequence: TGTGCCTGGAGTGACGGGGAGTGGACTGAAGCTTTCTTT. It specifies CAWSDGEWTEAFF.

The gene calls are TRBV14 and TRBJ2-1; no definite D call. This CDR3 spans 17 amino acids. From germline, CDR1 is SGHDN and CDR2 FVKESK. Trimming cost V 0 bases and J 6 bases, with 18 bases left between them. The CDR3 sequence: CASSQDPLDPRSNEQFF. The CDR3 DNA follows: TGTGCCAGCAGCCAAGATCCCTTAGATCCTCGGAGCAATGAGCAGTTCTTC.

This clone showed up just once. The J gene is TRBJ2-1, the V gene TRBV10-3; no firm D call. Trimming pared 3 bases from V and 5 bases from J, leaving 11 bases between. Germline values: CDR1 ENHRY, CDR2 SYGVKD. This CDR3 contains 14 residues. The CDR3 DNA sequence: TGTGCCATCAGTGATAACCAATCAGACAATGAGCAGTTCTTC. Amino acid sequence: CAISDNQSDNEQFF.

This chain connects TRBV2 to TRBJ2-7; tentatively, D is TRBD1 (6 bases). Germline V CDR1 and CDR2: SNHLY, FYNNEI. The CDR3 is made up of 13 amino acids. The V end lost 3 bases, the J end lost 2 bases, and 8 bases lay between the germline ends. This chain's CDR3 is CASSDNRAYEQYF. The CDR3, as DNA: TGTGCCAGCAGTGACAACAGGGCCTACGAGCAGTACTTC.

The chain combines TRBV21-1 with TRBJ1-2; the table assigns TRBD1, which was not confirmed against the DNA. TRBV21-1 constitutes a pseudogene. This CDR3 has 12 amino acids. The CDR3 region has the DNA TGTGCCAGCAAGGGGCCCAACTATGGCTACACCTTC. Translated: CASKGPNYGYTF.